These 3 T cell receptor beta chains were all obtained from the same sample, sequenced in a study of blood T cells in healthy people across ages. PCR was performed a second time for about 6 to 11 cycles using a sample-barcoded 5' primer and a J-beta primer mix. TCRdb reprocessed the 5' RACE reads with MiXCR, giving one entry per CDR3 protein. Found here are approximately 780,000 distinct CDR3 sequences, roughly 26% of them singletons; the top ten hold roughly 3.1%. This sample also belongs to another study, concerning T cells of mothers and their children.

The specimen sequenced was blood. Source of these receptors: a boy between 10 and 17 years old in good health.

The chain uses TRBV16 and TRBJ2-5; D is unclear. Gene TRBJ2-7 matches the end of the DNA better, so the J call may be wrong. Germline lookup yields CDR1 KGHSY and CDR2 FQNENV. The CDR3 contains 13 residues. The CDR3 loop is CASSQSGGYEQYF. The DNA of the CDR3 is TGTGCCAGCAGCCAATCAGGCGGTTACGAGCAGTACTTC.

The gene calls are TRBV6-1 and TRBJ2-7; D is ambiguous. This CDR3 contains 14 residues. V was shortened by 1 base and J by 3 bases, with 10 bases between the two germline ends. Germline-derived CDR1 and CDR2 are MNHNS and SASEGT. CDR3 residues: CASSEGSEYYEQYF. The CDR3 coding sequence is TGTGCCAGCAGTGAAGGGTCAGAATACTACGAGCAGTACTTC.

V is TRBV12-3 or TRBV12-4 and J is TRBJ2-1; possibly TRBD1 or TRBD2 for D (5 bases each). Between the trimmed V and J ends, which lost 4 bases and 5 bases, there was a span of 12 bases. The CDR3 totals 14 residues. The CDR3 reads CASSYPGPDNEQFF. The DNA for the CDR3 is TGTGCCAGCAGTTATCCGGGACCAGACAATGAGCAGTTCTTC.